The next 9 T cell receptor beta chains were all read from a single sample in a study of CD8 T cells in Susac syndrome (dated by TCRdb to between 2018 and 2021). Libraries were constructed by the immunoSEQ multiplex PCR assay. RNA was extracted with the RNeasy kit and roughly 0.5 to 1 ug was reverse transcribed using random hexamers. TCRdb reprocessing: public reads trimmed at Q25 with fastp, clones called with MiXCR, in-frame beta chains kept. Rows matching on CDR3 protein sequence are summarized as one entry with the most common DNA and genes. This sample holds 150,000 to 250,000 distinct CDR3 sequences; 90% to 95% were observed only once. The ten largest make up just under 0.095% of the sample. Material: CD4+ T cells from PBMCs. The source is a human donor with multiple sclerosis.

The V and J genes are TRBV27 and TRBJ1-1; no reliable D call. Trimming stripped 7 bases from V and 5 bases from J, with 17 bases between. The V gene's germline CDR1 is MNHEY and CDR2 SMNVEV (reference sequence). This CDR3 has 14 amino acids. The CDR3 spells CASNRTPGGTEAFF. CDR3 DNA: TGTGCCAGCAATCGAACACCAGGAGGGACTGAAGCTTTCTTT.

The rearrangement uses TRBV9 and TRBJ2-7; D is perhaps TRBD2 (6 bases). Trimming left V 4 bases short and J 1 base short, with 15 bases between. CDR3 size: 15 residues. Germline V gene data show CDR1 as SGDLS and CDR2 as YYNGEE. CDR3 nucleotide sequence: TGTGCCAGCAGCCCCCGGACTACGCAATCCTACGAGCAGTACTTC. It specifies CASSPRTTQSYEQYF. The complete variable domain, with remaining parts taken from reference TRBV9 and TRBJ2-7, reads DSGVTQTPKHLITATGQRVTLRCSPRSGDLSVYWYQQSLDQGLQFLIQYYNGEERAKGNILERFSAQQFPDLHSELNLSSLELGDSALYFCASSPRTTQSYEQYFGPGTRLTVT.

V usage is TRBV30 and J usage is TRBJ2-7; 7 nucleotides match TRBD2. V lost 0 bases and J lost 7; bases outside the gene matches: 15. Germline values: CDR1 GTSNPN, CDR2 SVGIG (reference sequence). The CDR3 runs 16 residues. This CDR3 reads CAWSVRVRLAAGEQYF. Written as DNA, the CDR3 is TGTGCCTGGAGTGTACGAGTCAGGCTAGCGGCGGGGGAGCAGTACTTC.

This chain uses TRBV2 with TRBJ2-3, with D possibly matching TRBD2 (6 bases). This CDR3 is 14 amino acids long. Trimming cost V 6 bases and J 7 bases, with 17 bases left between them. Germline values: CDR1 SNHLY, CDR2 FYNNEI. The CDR3 nucleotides read TGTGCCAGCAGGGGGGGAGCCGTCGCTTATACGCAGTATTTT. Its translation is CASRGGAVAYTQYF.

V is TRBV3-1 and J is TRBJ2-7; TRBD2 might be the D (5 bases). Trimming took off 5 bases at V and 5 bases at J, with 10 bases between the two ends. The CDR3 consists of 12 residues. In germline, CDR1 is LGHDT, CDR2 YNNKEL (reference sequence). The CDR3 is CASSSGINEQYF. CDR3 coding DNA: TGTGCCAGCAGCTCCGGGATCAACGAGCAGTACTTC.

The chain employs TRBV27 and TRBJ2-7; D unclear. The CDR3 is 14 residues long. Trimming removed 4 bases from V and 4 bases from J, with 14 bases in between. Germline V gives CDR1 MNHEY, CDR2 SMNVEV (reference sequence). In DNA, the CDR3 is TGTGCCAGCAGTTCCCCACCTGAGGTATACGAGCAGTACTTC. Amino acid sequence: CASSSPPEVYEQYF.

J is TRBJ1-5 and V is TRBV20-1; tentatively, D is TRBD1 (6 bases). V lost 6 bases to trimming and J lost 5 bases, with 14 bases between them. The CDR3 spans 13 residues. Germline assignment: CDR1 DFQATT and CDR2 SNEGSKA (reference sequence). CDR3 DNA sequence: TGCAGTGCACAGGAGGGGGTTTATCAGCCCCAGCATTTT. Translation gives CSAQEGVYQPQHF.

This rearrangement joins TRBV5-1 to TRBJ2-7; D not certain. Deletions cut 1 base from V and 0 bases from J, with 5 bases between. CDR3 length: 13 amino acids. Germline loops: CDR1 SGHRS, CDR2 YFSETQ. CDR3 sequence: CASSLPPSYEQYF. The CDR3 bases are TGCGCCAGCAGCTTGCCTCCCTCCTACGAGCAGTACTTC.

This chain joins TRBV3-1 and TRBJ1-1; D is perhaps TRBD1 (5 bases). The CDR3 totals 14 residues. Germline V gene data show CDR1 as LGHDT and CDR2 as YNNKEL (reference sequence). Trimming removed 4 bases at V and 4 bases at J, with 13 bases between. The CDR3 loop reads CASSPGGPGTEAFF. DNA for the CDR3: TGTGCCAGCAGCCCGGGGGGTCCAGGCACTGAAGCTTTCTTT.